This TCR beta chain was recovered during a study of response to subunit inactivated influenza vaccine. Study-wide findings and caveats: With each seasonal influenza vaccination, the authors suggested, few new T cells are recruited.

This clonotype was seen repeatedly, ten times or more. The antigen is not known. CDR3 length: 14 amino acids. Trimming removed 3 bases from V and 6 bases from J; junction bases left unmatched: 6. The V gene's germline CDR1 is DFQATT and CDR2 SNEGSKA (reference sequence). TCRdb ran MiXCR on the RT-PCR reads and lists one entry per CDR3 protein. The sample has 160,000 or so distinct CDR3 sequences, roughly 11% seen once. The sequence was collected from a man aged 50 to 60 who received an inactivated influenza vaccine. The genes are TRBV20-1 and TRBJ2-7; the match to TRBD2 covers 12 bases. Sequenced here: non-naive T cells sorted from PBMCs, sampled around seven weeks after vaccination. The CDR3: CSASLAGGPSEQYF. The CDR3 nucleotides are TGCAGTGCTAGCCTAGCGGGAGGGCCGAGCGAGCAGTACTTC.